Listed below are T cell receptor beta chains from one sample, sequenced in a study of blood T cells in healthy people across ages. Using its own MiXCR run on the 5' RACE reads, TCRdb lists one record per CDR3 protein. The profile shows about 570,000 distinct CDR3 sequences, roughly 29% of them singletons. Sample: blood. The receptors here all came from an older woman in good health. The CDR3 runs from the conserved cysteine through the conserved F or W. The D gene is left open where the match is weak. The size of a clone is reported for some rows only, either as once, few or many, or as a class for expanded clones.

clone_size	cdr3_length	j_call	d_call	v_call	cdr3_aa	cdr3_nt
few	14	TRBJ1-2	NA	TRBV10-2	CASMERGVEGGYTF	TGCGCCAGCATGGAAAGAGGGGTCGAAGGGGGCTACACCTTC
many	13	TRBJ2-2	NA	TRBV7-2	CASSSAAFGELFF	TGTGCCAGCAGCTCGGCAGCATTTGGGGAGCTGTTTTTT
NA	16	TRBJ1-2	NA	TRBV4-3	CASSPGEGVSDYGYTF	TGCGCCAGCAGCCCCGGGGAGGGGGTTTCGGACTATGGCTACACCTTC
few	14	TRBJ1-2	NA	TRBV29-1	CSVEGGVLTGGYTF	TGCAGCGTTGAAGGTGGAGTTCTCACTGGCGGCTACACCTTC
few	14	TRBJ2-7	NA	TRBV5-1	CASSLEGTPYEQYF	TGCGCCAGCAGCTTGGAGGGCACCCCCTACGAGCAGTACTTC
NA	14	TRBJ1-2	NA	TRBV5-1	CASSPRQGLEGYTF	TGCGCCAGCAGCCCCAGGCAGGGATTGGAGGGCTACACCTTC
NA	16	TRBJ2-2	TRBD1	TRBV6-2/TRBV6-3	CASSYLGQGSSGELFF	TGTGCCAGCAGTTACCTGGGACAGGGGTCCTCCGGGGAGCTGTTTTTT
few	14	TRBJ2-5	TRBD2	TRBV6-2/TRBV6-3	CASRPTSGGRGRFF	TGTGCCAGCAGGCCAACTAGCGGGGGCCGCGGGAGGTTCTTC
NA	16	TRBJ2-5	TRBD2	TRBV20-1	CSATQTSGGPQETQYF	TGCAGTGCTACCCAGACTAGCGGGGGTCCTCAAGAGACCCAGTACTTC
NA	15	TRBJ2-3	NA	TRBV9	CASSVRPGGTDTQYF	TGTGCCAGCAGCGTAAGGCCGGGGGGCACAGATACGCAGTATTTT
once	14	TRBJ2-4	TRBD2	TRBV4-2	CASSQASTSNIQYF	TGTGCCAGCAGCCAAGCGTCGACTAGCAACATTCAGTACTTC